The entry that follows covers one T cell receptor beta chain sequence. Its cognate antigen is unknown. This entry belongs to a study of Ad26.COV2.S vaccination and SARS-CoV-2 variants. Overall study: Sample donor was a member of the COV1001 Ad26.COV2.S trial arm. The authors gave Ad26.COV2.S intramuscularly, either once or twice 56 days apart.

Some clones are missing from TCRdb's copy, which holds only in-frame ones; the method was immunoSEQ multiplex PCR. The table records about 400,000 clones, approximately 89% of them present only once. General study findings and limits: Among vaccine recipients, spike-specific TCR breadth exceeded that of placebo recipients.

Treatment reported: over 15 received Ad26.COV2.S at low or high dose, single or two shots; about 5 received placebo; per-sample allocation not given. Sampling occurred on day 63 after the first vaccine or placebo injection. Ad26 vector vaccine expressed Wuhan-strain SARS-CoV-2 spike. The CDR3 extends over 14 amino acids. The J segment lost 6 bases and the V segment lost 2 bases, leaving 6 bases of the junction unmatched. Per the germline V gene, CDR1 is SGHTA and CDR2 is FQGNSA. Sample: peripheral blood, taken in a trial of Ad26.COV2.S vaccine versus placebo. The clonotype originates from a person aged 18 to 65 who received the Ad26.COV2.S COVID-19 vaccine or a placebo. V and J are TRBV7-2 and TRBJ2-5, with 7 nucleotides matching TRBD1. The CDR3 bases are TGTGCCAGCAGCTTAACTCCGGGACAGAAGACCCAGTACTTC. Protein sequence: CASSLTPGQKTQYF. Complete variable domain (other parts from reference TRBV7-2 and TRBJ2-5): GAGVSQSPSNKVTEKGKDVELRCDPISGHTALYWYRQSLGQGLEFLIYFQGNSAPDKSGLPSDRFSAERTGGSVSTLTIQRTQQEDSAVYLCASSLTPGQKTQYFGPGTRLLVL.